This T cell receptor beta chain originates from a study of memory CD4+ T cells and cytomegalovirus serostatus. About the study: Healthy Belgian adult donors included roughly nine CMV-positive and 24 CMV-negative people. Study outcomes and limitations: Of 150 to 200 reported CMV TCRbeta sequences, 60 to 85 were found in memory CD4+ repertoires.

This CDR3 has 13 amino acids. Between the trimmed V and J ends, which lost 4 bases and 1 base, there was a span of 7 bases. Germline CDR1 reads SGHRS; CDR2 reads YFSETQ. For this clone: Its antigen is still unknown.

TCRdb's table, derived via immunoSEQ multiplex PCR, lists solely in-frame clones and lacks some. The data contain some 46,000 clones, around 77% of them seen just once; the ten biggest clones take up 0.61%. Single viable CD3+CD4+CD8-CD45RO+ cells were sorted as the memory CD4+ T cells. The TCR comes from an adult in good health and CMV-seronegative. The sample consisted of memory CD4+ T cells from blood. This rearrangement joins TRBV5-1 to TRBJ2-3, with D perhaps TRBD1 or TRBD2 (5 bases each). This CDR3 is CASSRDGTDTQYF. The CDR3 region has the DNA TGCGCCAGCAGCCGGGACGGCACAGATACGCAGTATTTT.